The 8 T cell receptor beta chains in this list originate from one sample, sequenced in a study of T-cell memory formation after mild COVID-19. TCRdb reprocessed the 5' RACE reads with MiXCR, giving one entry per CDR3 protein. The sample records about 150,000 distinct CDR3 sequences, about an eighth being singletons. The sequencing input was PBMCs or a T cell subset sorted from them (not recorded which). The origin of the receptors is a man younger than 30 who had mild COVID-19 (a few samples of this study predate the infection). Cell type and time point are not known.

This clonotype was observed a few times. The chain has TRBV7-9 and TRBJ1-1; D not resolved. Germline-derived CDR1 and CDR2 are SEHNR and FQNEAQ (reference sequence). The CDR3 totals 12 residues. With 5 bases removed from V and 2 bases from J, the gap between germline ends came to 6 bases. The CDR3 nucleotides read TGTGCCAGCAGCAGAGATAACACTGAAGCTTTCTTT. Its translation: CASSRDNTEAFF.

This clonotype appeared a few times. Mismatch with germline at one junction end may stem from a read error. This rearrangement joins TRBV7-7 to TRBJ2-5; D is unclear. The CDR3 extends over 13 amino acids. The V gene's germline CDR1 is SSHAT and CDR2 FNYEAQ (reference sequence). In DNA, the CDR3 is TGTGCTAGCAGCCTCCAAAACCAAGAGACCCAGTACTTC. It yields the protein CASSLQNQETQYF.

This clonotype was picked up many times. V is TRBV5-1 and J is TRBJ1-4, with unresolved D. The CDR3 consists of 15 residues. In germline, CDR1 is SGHRS, CDR2 YFSETQ. V was shortened by 0 bases and J by 0 bases, with 6 bases between the two germline ends. CDR3 sequence reads: CASSLGPSTNEKLFF. CDR3 in DNA: TGCGCCAGCAGCTTGGGGCCCTCAACTAATGAAAAACTGTTTTTT. Full variable domain (remainder filled in from reference TRBV5-1 and TRBJ1-4): KAGVTQTPRYLIKTRGQQVTLSCSPISGHRSVSWYQQTPGQGLQFLFEYFSETQRNKGNFPGRFSGRQFSNSRSEMNVSTLELGDSALYLCASSLGPSTNEKLFFGSGTQLSVL.

The chain is built from TRBV5-1 and TRBJ2-3, with TRBD2 identical over 10 bases. The CDR3 has 18 amino acids. The germline V gene has CDR1 SGHRS and CDR2 YFSETQ. The junction had 14 bases not matched to a gene; V was cut back by 3 bases and J by 4 bases. The CDR3 loop reads CASSSTTAGGPPADTQYF. The CDR3 coding sequence is TGCGCCAGCAGCTCAACTACAGCGGGGGGGCCTCCTGCAGATACGCAGTATTTT.

This clonotype was counted between two and nine times. V and J are TRBV7-8 and TRBJ1-5; 8 bases line up with TRBD1. Germline CDR1 SGHVS, CDR2 FQNEAQ. CDR3 size: 15 residues. J lost 7 bases, V lost 5 bases, and 10 bases had no gene match. DNA of the CDR3: TGTGCCAGCAGCGAGAGACAGGGGAAAAACCAGCCCCAGCATTTT. It yields the protein CASSERQGKNQPQHF.

This chain joins TRBV20-1 and TRBJ1-5, with D tentatively TRBD1 (6 bases). The CDR3 is 14 amino acids. Germline-derived CDR1 and CDR2 are DFQATT and SNEGSKA (reference sequence). Trimming pared 6 bases from V and 3 bases from J, leaving 15 bases between. CDR3 loop: CSAGGRQANQPQHF. The DNA for the CDR3 is TGCAGTGCAGGGGGGCGCCAGGCCAATCAGCCCCAGCATTTT.

This rearrangement joins TRBV30 to TRBJ2-5, with 7 nucleotides matching TRBD2. The germline gives CDR1 GTSNPN, CDR2 SVGIG (reference sequence). V shed 3 bases, J shed 5 bases, and the junction held 9 bases outside the gene matches. The length of the CDR3 is 14 residues. CDR3 loop: CAWRPSWGGETQYF. In nucleotides, the CDR3 is TGTGCCTGGAGGCCCTCGTGGGGAGGGGAGACCCAGTACTTC.

The chain employs TRBV5-1 and TRBJ2-1, with D hard to call. The germline CDR1 and CDR2 sequences are SGHRS and YFSETQ. The CDR3 has 13 amino acids. Trimming stripped 2 bases from V and 5 bases from J, with 8 bases between. CDR3 in amino acids: CASSFPLDNEQFF. The CDR3, as DNA: TGCGCCAGCAGCTTCCCCCTTGACAATGAGCAGTTCTTC. Full variable domain (rest looked up from reference TRBV5-1 and TRBJ2-1): KAGVTQTPRYLIKTRGQQVTLSCSPISGHRSVSWYQQTPGQGLQFLFEYFSETQRNKGNFPGRFSGRQFSNSRSEMNVSTLELGDSALYLCASSFPLDNEQFFGPGTRLTVL.